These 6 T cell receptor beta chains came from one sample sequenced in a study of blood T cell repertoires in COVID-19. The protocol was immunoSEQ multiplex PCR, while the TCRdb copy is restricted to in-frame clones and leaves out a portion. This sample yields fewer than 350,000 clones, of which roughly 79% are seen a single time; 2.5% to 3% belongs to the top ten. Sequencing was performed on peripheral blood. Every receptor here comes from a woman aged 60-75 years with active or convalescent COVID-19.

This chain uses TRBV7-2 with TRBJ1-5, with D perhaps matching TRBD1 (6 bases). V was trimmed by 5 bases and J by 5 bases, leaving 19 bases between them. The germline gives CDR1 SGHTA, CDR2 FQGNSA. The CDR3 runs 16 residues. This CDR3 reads CASSKGRRAGDQPQHF. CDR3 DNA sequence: TGTGCCAGCAGCAAAGGAAGGCGGGCAGGGGATCAGCCCCAGCATTTT.

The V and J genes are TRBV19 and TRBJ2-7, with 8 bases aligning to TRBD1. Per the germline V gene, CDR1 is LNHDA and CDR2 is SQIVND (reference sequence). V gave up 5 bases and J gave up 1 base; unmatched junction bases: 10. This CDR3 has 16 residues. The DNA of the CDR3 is TGTGCCAGTAGTCCTCGCCAGGGGGCGATATCCTACGAGCAGTACTTC. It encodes CASSPRQGAISYEQYF.

The CDR3 sequence: CASSFRGEETQYF. The CDR3, as DNA: TGTGCCAGCAGCTTCAGGGGTGAAGAGACCCAGTACTTC. This rearrangement joins TRBV5-4 to TRBJ2-5; D perhaps matches TRBD1 (6 bases). Trimming removed 2 bases from V and 3 bases from J, with 8 bases in between. The CDR3 has 13 residues. Germline CDR1 reads SGHNT; CDR2 reads YYREEE (reference sequence). Full variable domain (rest looked up from reference TRBV5-4 and TRBJ2-5): ETGVTQSPTHLIKTRGQQVTLRCSSQSGHNTVSWYQQALGQGPQFIFQYYREEENGRGNFPPRFSGLQFPNYSSELNVNALELDDSALYLCASSFRGEETQYFGPGTRLLVL.

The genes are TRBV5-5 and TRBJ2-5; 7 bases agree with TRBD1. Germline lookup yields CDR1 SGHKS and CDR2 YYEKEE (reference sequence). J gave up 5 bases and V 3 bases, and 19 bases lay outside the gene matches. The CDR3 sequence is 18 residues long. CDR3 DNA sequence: TGTGCCAGCAGCTGGGGTCGGACAGGCTCCGTGGTCCGGGAGACCCAGTACTTC. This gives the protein CASSWGRTGSVVRETQYF.

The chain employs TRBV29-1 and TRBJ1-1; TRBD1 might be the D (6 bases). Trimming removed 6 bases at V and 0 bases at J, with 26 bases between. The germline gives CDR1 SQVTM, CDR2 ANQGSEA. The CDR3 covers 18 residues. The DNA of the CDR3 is TGCAGCGTCCACTGGGGGCTAGACAGGAGAGTTATGAACACTGAAGCTTTCTTT. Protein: CSVHWGLDRRVMNTEAFF.

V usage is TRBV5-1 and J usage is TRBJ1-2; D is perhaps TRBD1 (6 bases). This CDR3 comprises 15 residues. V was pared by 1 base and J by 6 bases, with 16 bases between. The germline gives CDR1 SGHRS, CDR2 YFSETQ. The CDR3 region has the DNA TGCGCCAGCAGCTTGTCAGGGGCTTGGGAAGATGGCTACACCTTC. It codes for CASSLSGAWEDGYTF.